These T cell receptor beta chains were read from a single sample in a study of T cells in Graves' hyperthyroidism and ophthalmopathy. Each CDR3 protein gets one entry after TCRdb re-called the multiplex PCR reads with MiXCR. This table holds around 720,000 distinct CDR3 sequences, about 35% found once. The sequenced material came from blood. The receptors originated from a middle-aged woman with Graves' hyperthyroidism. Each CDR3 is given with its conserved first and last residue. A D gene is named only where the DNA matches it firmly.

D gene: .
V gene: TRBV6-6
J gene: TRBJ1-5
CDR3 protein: CASSEPGAGSNQPQHF

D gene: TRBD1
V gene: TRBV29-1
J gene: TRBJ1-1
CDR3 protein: CSAARTGNTEAFF

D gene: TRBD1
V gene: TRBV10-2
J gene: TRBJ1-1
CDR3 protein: CASSQEVGQGTGAFF

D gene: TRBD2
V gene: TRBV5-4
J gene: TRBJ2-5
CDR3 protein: CASSHGLAGVNQETQYF

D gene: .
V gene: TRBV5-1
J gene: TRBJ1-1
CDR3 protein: CASRPLRNTEAFF

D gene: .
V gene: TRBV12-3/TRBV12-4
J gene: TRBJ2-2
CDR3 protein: CASSFGKGAGTGELFF

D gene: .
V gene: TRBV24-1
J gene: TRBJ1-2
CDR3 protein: CDTSEAGLGDYGHTF

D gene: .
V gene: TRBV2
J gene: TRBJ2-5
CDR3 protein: CASSEPKPSYQETQYF

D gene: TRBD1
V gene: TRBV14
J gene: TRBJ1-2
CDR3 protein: CASSQYTRDRRNYGYTF

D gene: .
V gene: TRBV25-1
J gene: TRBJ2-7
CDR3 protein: CASSVSVTGVSGQYF

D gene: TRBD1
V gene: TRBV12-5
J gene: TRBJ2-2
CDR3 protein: CASGFRTGPSVTGELFF

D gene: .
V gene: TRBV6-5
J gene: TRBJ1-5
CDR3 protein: CASSYAPGNNQPQHF

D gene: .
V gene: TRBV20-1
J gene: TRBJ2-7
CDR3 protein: CSAGSGSSYEQYF

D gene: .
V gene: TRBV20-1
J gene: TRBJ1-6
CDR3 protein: CSARNSDNSPLHF

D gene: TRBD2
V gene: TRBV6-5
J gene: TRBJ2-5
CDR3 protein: CASRGGEETQYF

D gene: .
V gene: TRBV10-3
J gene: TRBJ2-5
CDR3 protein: CATTQGSQETQYF

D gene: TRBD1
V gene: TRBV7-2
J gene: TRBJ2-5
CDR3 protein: CASSSPGTGEETQYF

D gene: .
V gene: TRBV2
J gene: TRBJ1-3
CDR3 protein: CASSPGRGAGNTIYF